This T cell receptor (beta chain) derives from a study of blood T cells in healthy people across ages. Study-wide results and caveats: Without sorted subsets, naive and antigen-experienced compartments could not be conclusively compared. Long-lived donors had more naive CD4+ cells and higher diversity than aged donors.

This clonotype was detected only a few times. The antigen is unknown. A second PCR, run for roughly 7 to 12 cycles, used a sample-barcoded 5' primer plus a J-beta primer mix. A single record per CDR3 protein comes from TCRdb applying MiXCR to the 5' RACE reads. The sample records about 930,000 distinct CDR3 sequences, roughly 28% being singletons. The total RNA that was extracted per sample amounted to at least 5 micrograms. Between the trimmed V and J ends, which lost 1 base and 5 bases, there was a span of 8 bases. The CDR3 loop spans 13 amino acids. Germline V gene lookup returns CDR1 SGHDN and CDR2 FVKESK. These data were also reused for a study on T cells of mothers and their children.

V is TRBV14 and J is TRBJ2-5; no clear D. The sequenced sample was blood. The receptor was isolated from a woman between 35 and 50 years old in good health. The CDR3 region is CASSQGLPETQYF. The DNA of the CDR3 is TGTGCCAGCAGCCAAGGTCTCCCCGAGACCCAGTACTTC.